This T cell receptor beta chain comes out of a study of human T cells and chemical hapten exposure. Study processing details: With a range of about 20,000 to 750,000, the median per sample was about 92,000 TCRs. TCRdb re-derived calls from the RACE reads in MiXCR, one entry per CDR3 protein. The V and J calls and clone size come from TCRdb's table, not from the authors' own analysis. The table shows fewer than 500,000 distinct CDR3 sequences, with 4.8% occurring only once. Findings of the study overall: DPC sensitization did not alter TCRs above 1 in 1000 frequency.

The germline V gene encodes CDR1 SQVTM and CDR2 ANQGSEA. V gave up 0 bases and J gave up 13 bases, with 16 bases separating them. CDR3 length: 12 residues. Time point here: patch test 1, 2 weeks after DPC sensitization. Treatment of the sample: therapeutic diphenylcyclopropenone sensitization with weekly scalp DPC. Concerning this clonotype: Its antigen is as yet unknown.

Material: whole blood, obtained in connection with sensitization to the hapten diphenylcyclopropenone (DPC). The sequence derives from a woman aged 45-65 years with alopecia areata. Some clones in this sample may be carry-over from other donors' samples. The genes are TRBV29-1 and TRBJ2-7; D gene ambiguous. The CDR3 nucleotides are TGCAGCGTTGAAGAAGACGATATGTCGCGCTACTTC. It translates to CSVEEDDMSRYF.